The next 29 T cell receptor beta chains were all read from a single sample in a study of blood T cell repertoires in COVID-19. The data were produced by immunoSEQ multiplex PCR, yet TCRdb's version contains in-frame clones alone and is incomplete. This sample carries under 250,000 clones, roughly 88% of them seen once, and the ten largest clones take approximately 10%. The sequenced sample was peripheral blood. The receptors were gathered from a man aged 50 to 60 with active or convalescent COVID-19.

This clone was counted ten times or more. The rearrangement uses TRBV5-1 and TRBJ2-1; D is unresolved. V shed 0 bases and J shed 3 bases, with 10 bases lying between them. The CDR3 is made up of 15 amino acids. In germline, CDR1 is SGHRS, CDR2 YFSETQ. The DNA of the CDR3 is TGCGCCAGCAGCTTGGGGGCCGCCCGCTACAATGAGCAGTTCTTC. It is translated as CASSLGAARYNEQFF. Full variable domain (remainder filled in from reference TRBV5-1 and TRBJ2-1): KAGVTQTPRYLIKTRGQQVTLSCSPISGHRSVSWYQQTPGQGLQFLFEYFSETQRNKGNFPGRFSGRQFSNSRSEMNVSTLELGDSALYLCASSLGAARYNEQFFGPGTRLTVL.

The rearrangement joins TRBV2 to TRBJ2-5; D is unclear. The length of the CDR3 is 14 residues. Germline-derived CDR1 and CDR2 are SNHLY and FYNNEI. Trimming removed 3 bases at V and 2 bases at J, with 10 bases between. CDR3 nucleotides: TGTGCCAGCAGTGATTCAGGCCTACAAGAGACCCAGTACTTC. It is translated as CASSDSGLQETQYF.

The rearrangement uses TRBV5-1 and TRBJ2-2; TRBD2 agrees at 8 bases. This CDR3 has 15 amino acids. J lost 6 bases, V lost 1 base, and 5 bases had no gene match. Germline V gene sequence: CDR1 SGHRS, CDR2 YFSETQ. Here the CDR3 DNA reads TGCGCCAGCAGCTTGTTGACTAGCGAGGCCGGGGAGCTGTTTTTT. It encodes CASSLLTSEAGELFF.

This clone appeared a single time. The chain is built from TRBV7-2 and TRBJ2-3, with 12 bases matching TRBD2. CDR3 size: 15 residues. The germline CDR1 and CDR2 sequences are SGHTA and FQGNSA. V lost 5 bases to trimming and J lost 5 bases; unmatched junction nucleotides: 5. CDR3 sequence (DNA): TGTGCCAGCAGCCCGTTGGGACTAGCGGGAGATACGCAGTATTTT. Amino acid sequence: CASSPLGLAGDTQYF.

The chain carries TRBV5-3 and TRBJ1-1, with D possibly being TRBD1 (5 bases). TRBV5-3 is given ORF status, its function remaining uncertain. The CDR3 totals 16 residues. The V end was cut by 5 bases, the J end by 4 bases, with 21 bases between. Here the CDR3 DNA reads TGTGCCAGAAGTTTCAACCCTGACGGAGGGGCCACTGAAGCTTTCTTT. The encoded protein is CARSFNPDGGATEAFF.

J is TRBJ2-1 and V is TRBV29-1, with TRBD1 as a possible D gene (7 bases). The germline V and J ends were trimmed by 1 base and 0 bases, with 22 bases remaining between them. The CDR3 totals 19 residues. CDR1 and CDR2 (germline): SQVTM, ANQGSEA. The CDR3 nucleotides are TGCAGCGTTGAAGGCGTTTTTGGAGGGACAGATCCCTCCTACAATGAGCAGTTCTTC. Its translation is CSVEGVFGGTDPSYNEQFF.

V gene TRBV3-1 (or the pseudogene TRBV3-2) combines with J gene TRBJ2-5; no reliable D call. The CDR3 is 16 residues long. Germline assignment: CDR1 LGHDT and CDR2 YNNKEL (reference sequence). V lost 4 bases, J lost 4 bases, and 19 bases lay in between. The CDR3 sequence is CASSRPGVETGETQYF. The CDR3 bases are TGTGCCAGCAGCCGCCCCGGAGTAGAGACCGGAGAGACCCAGTACTTC.

The chain links TRBV23-1 to TRBJ1-1; no reliable D call. TRBV23-1 is labeled an ORF, and its function is uncertain. The V gene lost 4 bases and the J gene lost 4 bases, with 16 bases spanning the gap. The CDR3 totals 15 residues. CDR3 in amino acids: CASSPPLRVSTEAFF. DNA of the CDR3: TGCGCCAGCAGTCCGCCCTTGAGGGTCTCCACTGAAGCTTTCTTT.

This sequence joins TRBV30 and TRBJ1-6; 9 bases are a match to TRBD1. The CDR3 is 17 amino acids. Germline-derived CDR1 and CDR2 are GTSNPN and SVGIG (reference sequence). After removal of 2 bases from V and 5 bases from J, the junction contained 10 bases not matched to a gene. The CDR3 DNA is TGTGCCTGGAGTAAGGTGGGACAGGGTACGAATAATTCACCCCTCCACTTT. Protein: CAWSKVGQGTNNSPLHF.

CDR3 protein: CASSSRTGSYGYTF. In DNA form, the CDR3 reads TGTGCCAGCAGCTCCCGAACAGGTTCCTATGGCTACACCTTC. The chain joins TRBV6-2 or TRBV6-3 to TRBJ1-2; D is possibly TRBD1 (5 bases). Germline V lookup: CDR1 MNHEY, CDR2 SVGEGT. Trimming took 6 bases from V and 4 from J, leaving 15 bases between them. The CDR3 loop spans 14 amino acids.

This clone was observed a single time. The chain carries TRBV2 and TRBJ2-3; D is perhaps TRBD2 (6 bases). The CDR3 totals 12 residues. V was trimmed by 10 bases and J by 6 bases, leaving 14 bases between them. Germline V gene data show CDR1 as SNHLY and CDR2 as FYNNEI. The DNA of the CDR3 is TGTGCCATCTTCCGGGGGACCGATACGCAGTATTTT. It is translated as CAIFRGTDTQYF.

The chain couples TRBV10-3 to TRBJ2-2, with 7 bases aligning to TRBD2. Per germline, CDR1 ENHRY and CDR2 SYGVKD. J was trimmed by 6 bases and V by 0 bases; bases with no gene match: 7. This CDR3 contains 16 residues. CDR3 amino acids: CAISESRGEGPGELFF. Here the CDR3 DNA reads TGTGCCATCAGTGAGTCACGCGGGGAGGGACCCGGGGAGCTGTTTTTT.

This clone was counted only a few times. This rearrangement joins TRBV11-2 to TRBJ1-1; the D gene is possibly TRBD1 (6 bases). Per the germline V gene, CDR1 is SGHAT and CDR2 is FQNNGV. Trimming removed 6 bases from V and 0 bases from J, with 14 bases in between. CDR3 length: 15 residues. CDR3 sequence: CASRSLGALNTEAFF. CDR3 in DNA: TGTGCCAGCAGGAGTCTGGGGGCCTTGAACACTGAAGCTTTCTTT.

The V gene is TRBV7-2, the J gene TRBJ1-2; TRBD1 might be the D (6 bases). This CDR3 is 13 amino acids long. CDR1 is SGHTA and CDR2 is FQGNSA in the germline V gene. V was shortened by 6 bases and J by 4 bases, with 12 bases between the two germline ends. DNA of the CDR3: TGTGCCAGCAGGGGAGCAGGGGCCTATGGCTACACCTTC. Its translation: CASRGAGAYGYTF.

This chain connects TRBV7-2 to TRBJ2-1; TRBD1 might be the D (6 bases). Germline V gives CDR1 SGHTA, CDR2 FQGNSA. The V end was cut by 5 bases, the J end by 4 bases, with 24 bases between. The CDR3 covers 18 residues. In DNA, the CDR3 is TGTGCCAGCAGCACTTTTCAACGGGTAGGGGGATTTTACAATGAGCAGTTCTTC. This gives the protein CASSTFQRVGGFYNEQFF.

The chain combines TRBV5-1 with TRBJ2-5, with D possibly TRBD1 on 6 matching bases. CDR1 and CDR2 from the germline V gene are SGHRS and YFSETQ. V dropped 3 bases and J dropped 1 base, with 10 bases sitting between them. The CDR3 runs to 14 residues. DNA of the CDR3: TGCGCCAGCAGCTCAGGACAGCCCCAAGAGACCCAGTACTTC. Amino acids: CASSSGQPQETQYF.

The chain is built from TRBV2 and TRBJ2-3; D not resolved. Germline-derived CDR1 and CDR2 are SNHLY and FYNNEI. This CDR3 spans 14 amino acids. The germline V and J ends were trimmed by 6 bases and 2 bases, with 12 bases remaining between them. CDR3 protein: CASRRGLTTDTQYF. The CDR3 DNA reads as TGTGCCAGCAGGCGAGGCCTAACCACAGATACGCAGTATTTT.

The chain is built from TRBV5-1 and TRBJ2-7; D not resolved. This CDR3 has 13 residues. CDR1 is SGHRS, CDR2 YFSETQ, per germline. The ends were cut back, 4 bases at V and 0 bases at J, with 8 bases in the middle. The CDR3 DNA is TGCGCCAGCAGCACTGGTAGCTCCTACGAGCAGTACGTC. It encodes CASSTGSSYEQYV.

V gene TRBV28 combines with J gene TRBJ2-1; TRBD1 might be the D (6 bases). Looked up from germline, CDR1 is MDHEN and CDR2 is SYDVKM. V lost 6 bases, J lost 0 bases, and 15 bases lay in between. The length of the CDR3 is 16 residues. The CDR3 region has the DNA TGTGCCAGCAGGACAGGCCGGGACAACTCCTACAATGAGCAGTTCTTC. It encodes CASRTGRDNSYNEQFF.

Of note for this clone: Other DNA sequences from this sample encode an identical CDR3 as well. This chain uses TRBV4-1 with TRBJ2-1; perhaps TRBD2 as D (5 bases). V lost 1 base and J 7 bases, leaving 5 bases between the germline ends. From germline, CDR1 is MGHRA and CDR2 YSYEKL. CDR3 size: 12 residues. DNA for the CDR3: TGCGCCAGCAGCCAAGGAGGGAATGAGCAGTTCTTC. Amino acids: CASSQGGNEQFF.

The rearrangement joins TRBV18 to TRBJ1-1, with TRBD1 as a possible D gene (5 bases). V dropped 0 bases and J dropped 3 bases, with 8 bases sitting between them. This CDR3 region has 14 residues. The germline V gene has CDR1 KGHSH and CDR2 LQKENI. The CDR3 DNA reads TGTGCCAGCTCACCACCTGGAGGGGACACTGAAGCTTTCTTT. It encodes CASSPPGGDTEAFF.

The rearrangement links TRBV6-4 to TRBJ2-2, with 10 bases matching TRBD2. This CDR3 has 15 amino acids. The V segment lost 7 bases and the J segment 4 bases; nucleotides outside the gene matches: 6. Looked up from germline, CDR1 is MRHNA and CDR2 is SNTAGT. The CDR3 loop is CASIASSGGTGELFF. CDR3 coding DNA: TGTGCCAGCATTGCTTCTAGCGGGGGCACCGGGGAGCTGTTTTTT.

The CDR3 nucleotides read TGCGCCAGCAGCCAAGATACGACTAGCGGGGGCGGCACCGGGGAGCTGTTTTTT. Translated, it gives CASSQDTTSGGGTGELFF. The chain employs TRBV4-3 and TRBJ2-2, with 12 nucleotides matching TRBD2. The germline V gene has CDR1 LGHNA and CDR2 YSLEER. The CDR3 is 18 amino acids. Unmatched junction bases numbered 6, after V lost 0 bases and J lost 4 bases.

This clone was observed a few times. The chain recombines TRBV11-2 with TRBJ1-1; 7 bases are a match to TRBD1. Germline V gene lookup returns CDR1 SGHAT and CDR2 FQNNGV. The CDR3 length is 15 residues. V lost 0 bases, J lost 3 bases, and 4 bases stayed unmatched. The DNA of the CDR3 is TGTGCCAGCAGCTTAGATCTAACAGGGGACACTGAAGCTTTCTTT. Amino acid sequence: CASSLDLTGDTEAFF.

The V and J genes are TRBV11-1 and TRBJ2-7; 12 bases agree with TRBD2. This CDR3 is built from 16 residues. CDR1 is SGHAT and CDR2 is FQDESV in the germline V gene (reference sequence). The junction had 12 bases not matched to a gene; V was cut back by 6 bases and J by 6 bases. CDR3 DNA: TGTGCCAGCAGACCATTCCTAGCGGGAGGGCCCCGCGAGCAGTACTTC. Amino acids: CASRPFLAGGPREQYF.

V usage is TRBV19 and J usage is TRBJ1-5; D is perhaps TRBD1 (6 bases). Germline V gene lookup returns CDR1 LNHDA and CDR2 SQIVND (reference sequence). This CDR3 has 14 residues. The ends were cut back, 9 bases at V and 2 bases at J, with 14 bases in the middle. CDR3: CASSGTNRNQPQHF. In DNA form, the CDR3 reads TGTGCCAGCTCGGGGACAAACCGCAATCAGCCCCAGCATTTT.

This sequence joins TRBV5-1 and TRBJ2-2; D call uncertain. The CDR3 extends over 15 amino acids. The germline gives CDR1 SGHRS, CDR2 YFSETQ. The germline V and J ends were trimmed by 0 bases and 0 bases, with 6 bases remaining between them. CDR3 sequence (DNA): TGCGCCAGCAGCTTGGCCTTAACGAACACCGGGGAGCTGTTTTTT. It is translated as CASSLALTNTGELFF. Combining the CDR3 with reference TRBV5-1 and TRBJ2-2 gives the whole variable domain KAGVTQTPRYLIKTRGQQVTLSCSPISGHRSVSWYQQTPGQGLQFLFEYFSETQRNKGNFPGRFSGRQFSNSRSEMNVSTLELGDSALYLCASSLALTNTGELFFGEGSRLTVL.

The rearrangement links TRBV4-1 to TRBJ1-2; D gene unclear. Trimming shortened V by 3 bases and J by 1 base, and 9 bases separated the two germline ends. CDR3 length equals 14 residues. Germline lookup yields CDR1 MGHRA and CDR2 YSYEKL. The CDR3 DNA reads as TGCGCCAGCAGCCACCCCGGGGTTAACTATGGCTACACCTTC. Its translation: CASSHPGVNYGYTF.

This chain connects TRBV7-8 to TRBJ1-1; 10 bases agree with TRBD1. Germline trimming cut 5 bases from V and 7 bases from J; bases unmatched to any gene: 13. Germline V CDR1 and CDR2: SGHVS, FQNEAQ. The CDR3 is 16 residues long. The CDR3 protein is CASSPVRTGGFGEAFF. The CDR3 DNA reads TGTGCCAGCAGCCCAGTCAGGACAGGGGGGTTCGGTGAAGCTTTCTTT. The full variable domain, completed using reference TRBV7-8 and TRBJ1-1, is GAGVSQSPRYKVAKRGQDVALRCDPISGHVSLFWYQQALGQGPEFLTYFQNEAQLDKSGLPSDRFFAERPEGSVSTLKIQRTQQEDSAVYLCASSPVRTGGFGEAFFGQGTRLTVV.